The present T cell receptor beta chain was sequenced within a study of CD8 T cells in Susac syndrome. Overall study results and limits: None of the CD4+ T cell repertoires in Susac syndrome showed clonal expansion.

Roughly 0.45 to 1 ug RNA was reverse transcribed with random hexamers. Across 54 Vbeta and 13 Jbeta, TCR beta CDR3 was amplified with immunoSEQ multiplex PCR. TCRdb itself ran the immunoSEQ multiplex PCR reads through MiXCR, one entry per CDR3 protein. The sample holds around 170,000 distinct CDR3 sequences, 94% seen once. On this clonotype itself: Its antigen remains unknown.

The sample taken for sequencing was CD4+ T cells from PBMCs. The sequence derives from a human donor with Susac syndrome.

The CDR3 DNA reads TGTGCCTGGGTACAGGGGTTCACTGAAGCTTTCTTT. This codes for CAWVQGFTEAFF. The chain has TRBV30 and TRBJ1-1; TRBD1 agrees at 7 bases. Losses at the gene ends were 5 bases for V and 4 bases for J; bases not matched to a gene: 4. Germline CDR1 is GTSNPN and CDR2 is SVGIG (reference sequence). The CDR3 is 12 residues long.